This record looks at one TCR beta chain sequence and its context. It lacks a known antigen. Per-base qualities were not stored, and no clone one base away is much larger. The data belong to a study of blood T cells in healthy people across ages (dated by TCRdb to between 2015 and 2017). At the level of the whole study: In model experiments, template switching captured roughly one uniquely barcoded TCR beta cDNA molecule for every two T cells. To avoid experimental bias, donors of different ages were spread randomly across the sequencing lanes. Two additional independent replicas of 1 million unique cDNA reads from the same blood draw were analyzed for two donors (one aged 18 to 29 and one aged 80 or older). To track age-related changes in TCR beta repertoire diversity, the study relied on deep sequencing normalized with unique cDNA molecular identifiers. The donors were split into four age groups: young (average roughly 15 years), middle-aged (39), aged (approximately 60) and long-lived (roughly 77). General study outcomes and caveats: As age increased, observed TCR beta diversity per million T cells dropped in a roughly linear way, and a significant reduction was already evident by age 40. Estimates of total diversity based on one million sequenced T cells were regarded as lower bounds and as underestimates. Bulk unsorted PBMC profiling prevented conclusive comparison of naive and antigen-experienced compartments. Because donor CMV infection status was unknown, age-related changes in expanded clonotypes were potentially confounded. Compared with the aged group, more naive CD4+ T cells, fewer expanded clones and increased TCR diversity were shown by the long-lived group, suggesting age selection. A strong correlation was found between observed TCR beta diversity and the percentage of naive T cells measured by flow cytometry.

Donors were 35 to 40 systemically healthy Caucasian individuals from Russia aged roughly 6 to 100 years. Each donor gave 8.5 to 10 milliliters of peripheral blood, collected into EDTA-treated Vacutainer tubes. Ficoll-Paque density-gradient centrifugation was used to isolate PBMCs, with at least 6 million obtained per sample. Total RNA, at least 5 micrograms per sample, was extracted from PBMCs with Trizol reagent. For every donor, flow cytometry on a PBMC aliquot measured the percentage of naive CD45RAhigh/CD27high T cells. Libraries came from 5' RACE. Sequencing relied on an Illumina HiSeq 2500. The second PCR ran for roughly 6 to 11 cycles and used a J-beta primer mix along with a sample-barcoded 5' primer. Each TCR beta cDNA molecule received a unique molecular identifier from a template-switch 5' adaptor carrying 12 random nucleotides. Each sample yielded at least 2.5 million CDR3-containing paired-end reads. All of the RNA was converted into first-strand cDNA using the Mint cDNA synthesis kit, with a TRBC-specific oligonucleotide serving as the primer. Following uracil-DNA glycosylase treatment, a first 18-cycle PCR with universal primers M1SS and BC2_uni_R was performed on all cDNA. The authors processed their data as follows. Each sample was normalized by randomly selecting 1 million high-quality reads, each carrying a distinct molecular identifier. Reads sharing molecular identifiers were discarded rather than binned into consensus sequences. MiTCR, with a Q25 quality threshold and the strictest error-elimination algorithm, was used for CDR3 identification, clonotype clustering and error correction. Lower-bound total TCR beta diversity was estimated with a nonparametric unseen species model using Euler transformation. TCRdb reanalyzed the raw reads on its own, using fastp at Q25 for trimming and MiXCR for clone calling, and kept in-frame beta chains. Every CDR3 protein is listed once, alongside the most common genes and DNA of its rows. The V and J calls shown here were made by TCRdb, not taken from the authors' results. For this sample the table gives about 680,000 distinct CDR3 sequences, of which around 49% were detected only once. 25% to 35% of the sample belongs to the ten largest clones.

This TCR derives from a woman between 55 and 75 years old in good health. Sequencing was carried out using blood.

The sequence in DNA is TGCGCCAGCAGCTTGGATCGGGGGACTTACTATGGCTACACCTTC. The encoded protein is CASSLDRGTYYGYTF. This chain is built from TRBV5-1 and TRBJ1-2; the D gene is possibly TRBD1, with 5 bases matching. From the germline V gene, CDR1 is SGHRS and CDR2 is YFSETQ. From the cysteine up to the phenylalanine, the CDR3 has a length of 15 residues. This entry keeps only the CDR3 DNA: 45 bases, framed from base 1. Trimming costs V 0 bases and J 3 bases, and their ends lie 12 bases apart.